The 15 T cell receptor beta chains given below trace back to one sample, sequenced in a study of T cell changes during pregnancy in multiple sclerosis. Profiling relied on immunoSEQ multiplex PCR, and the TCRdb table lists in-frame clones only, not all of them. The table lists about 59,000 clones, about 93% of them singletons. The sequencing here drew on peripheral blood, taken in the third trimester of pregnancy. All receptors come from a female donor in good health, enrolled as a control in a pregnancy study.

The chain carries TRBV28 and TRBJ1-2; D uncertain. Looked up from germline, CDR1 is MDHEN and CDR2 is SYDVKM. The CDR3 contains 11 residues. The germline V and J ends were trimmed by 4 bases and 7 bases, with 7 bases remaining between them. As DNA, the CDR3 is TGTGCCAGCAGTTCTTTATTTGGCTACACCTTC. Translated: CASSSLFGYTF.

This rearrangement joins TRBV11-2 to TRBJ2-7; 10 bases agree with TRBD2. Germline V lookup: CDR1 SGHAT, CDR2 FQNNGV. Losses at the gene ends were 4 bases for V and 3 bases for J; bases not matched to a gene: 18. The CDR3 spans 19 residues. The CDR3, as DNA: TGTGCCAGCAGCTCACCGCGAGGGATAGCGGGAGGCCAATACTACGAGCAGTACTTC. This codes for CASSSPRGIAGGQYYEQYF.

CDR3 residues: CASSLRGQGTDTQYF. The DNA for the CDR3 is TGTGCCAGCAGCTTAAGGGGCCAGGGAACAGATACGCAGTATTTT. V is TRBV7-3 and J is TRBJ2-3, with D tentatively TRBD1 (5 bases). Germline lookup yields CDR1 SGHTA and CDR2 FQGTGA. Trimming took off 1 base at V and 3 bases at J, with 11 bases between the two ends. The CDR3 sequence is 15 residues long.

The J gene is TRBJ2-1, the V gene TRBV27, with D unresolved. Germline loops: CDR1 MNHEY, CDR2 SMNVEV (reference sequence). The CDR3 consists of 15 residues. V shed 7 bases and J shed 0 bases, with 13 bases lying between them. The CDR3 sequence is CASNPGYSSYNEQFF. For the CDR3, the DNA is TGTGCCAGCAATCCCGGCTACAGCTCCTACAATGAGCAGTTCTTC.

The genes are TRBV12-5 and TRBJ2-3; D uncertain. V was clipped by 1 base and J by 4 bases, with 12 bases between them. Germline-derived CDR1 and CDR2 are LGHNT and FRNRAP. The CDR3 has 15 amino acids. The CDR3 protein is CASGLDLTEADTQYF. DNA of the CDR3: TGTGCTAGTGGTTTGGACCTGACCGAGGCAGATACGCAGTATTTT.

The chain is built from TRBV11-2 and TRBJ2-7; 7 bases align to TRBD2. This CDR3 spans 15 amino acids. The germline CDR1 and CDR2 sequences are SGHAT and FQNNGV. The V segment lost 5 bases and the J segment 4 bases; nucleotides outside the gene matches: 11. DNA for the CDR3: TGTGCCAGCAGCCCCCTGGGCAGCGGGAAGTACGAGCAGTACTTC. Translation: CASSPLGSGKYEQYF.

This rearrangement joins TRBV6-1 to TRBJ2-3; D remains unclear. The CDR3 is made up of 15 amino acids. Germline assignment: CDR1 MNHNS and CDR2 SASEGT. The ends were cut back, 11 bases at V and 0 bases at J, with 18 bases in the middle. CDR3 nucleotides: TGTGCCGGTCCAGTAATGGGCAAGAGCACAGATACGCAGTATTTT. Protein product: CAGPVMGKSTDTQYF.

The rearrangement joins TRBV6-1 to TRBJ2-3, with 12 bases identical to TRBD2. The CDR3 totals 15 residues. CDR1 and CDR2 (germline): MNHNS, SASEGT. The ends lost 2 bases at V and 4 bases at J; junction bases unmatched: 1. CDR3 DNA: TGTGCCAGCAGTGAACTAGCGGGGGGGCCAGATACGCAGTATTTT. Its translation: CASSELAGGPDTQYF.

V gene TRBV27 combines with J gene TRBJ1-5; 7 bases are a match to TRBD1. The trim removed 5 bases at V and 6 bases at J, leaving 16 bases unmatched. Looked up from germline, CDR1 is MNHEY and CDR2 is SMNVEV (reference sequence). The CDR3 length is 17 residues. The CDR3 DNA reads as TGTGCCAGCAGTCCTACCTATGGACAGGAGGAGGGTCAGCCCCAGCATTTT. Translated, it gives CASSPTYGQEEGQPQHF.

The J gene is TRBJ1-6, the V gene TRBV5-1; D remains ambiguous. Germline assignment: CDR1 SGHRS and CDR2 YFSETQ. The germline V and J ends were trimmed by 0 bases and 13 bases, with 14 bases remaining between them. CDR3 size: 14 residues. This chain's CDR3 is CASSLAGIRGPLHF. CDR3 DNA sequence: TGCGCCAGCAGCTTGGCGGGGATTCGAGGGCCCCTCCACTTT. Supplemented by reference TRBV5-1 and TRBJ1-6, the full variable domain reads KAGVTQTPRYLIKTRGQQVTLSCSPISGHRSVSWYQQTPGQGLQFLFEYFSETQRNKGNFPGRFSGRQFSNSRSEMNVSTLELGDSALYLCASSLAGIRGPLHFGNGTRLTVT.

The chain is built from TRBV5-6 and TRBJ1-1, with 9 bases aligning to TRBD1. V shed 10 bases, J shed 4 bases, and the junction held 5 bases outside the gene matches. This CDR3 has 12 residues. From germline, CDR1 is SGHDT and CDR2 YYEEEE. CDR3 region: CASQGASTEAFF. The CDR3 DNA reads TGTGCCTCACAGGGGGCCAGCACTGAAGCTTTCTTT.

The chain recombines TRBV11-2 with TRBJ2-5, with a weak D call TRBD2 (5 bases). Germline CDR1 and CDR2: SGHAT and FQNNGV. Trimming removed 3 bases from V and 2 bases from J, with 10 bases in between. This CDR3 has 14 residues. CDR3 coding DNA: TGTGCCAGCAGCTTCGGGAACCTTCAAGAGACCCAGTACTTC. Residues: CASSFGNLQETQYF.

The rearrangement joins TRBV30 to TRBJ1-4; the D is unclear. CDR3 length: 12 residues. CDR1 is GTSNPN and CDR2 is SVGIG in the germline V gene (reference sequence). The ends were cut back, 2 bases at V and 7 bases at J, with 8 bases in the middle. In DNA, the CDR3 is TGTGCCTGGAGTTCCGGGATTGAAAAACTGTTTTTT. Its translation is CAWSSGIEKLFF.

The rearrangement uses TRBV6-1 and TRBJ2-1, with D unclear. Germline loops: CDR1 MNHNS, CDR2 SASEGT. Trimming cost V 2 bases and J 0 bases, with 8 bases left between them. The CDR3 runs 15 residues. The CDR3 DNA follows: TGTGCCAGCAGTGAACAAACCAGCTCCTACAATGAGCAGTTCTTC. Translation: CASSEQTSSYNEQFF.

This chain uses TRBV28 with TRBJ2-1, with no clear D. Trimming removed 6 bases from V and 6 bases from J, with 15 bases in between. The germline gives CDR1 MDHEN, CDR2 SYDVKM. The CDR3 runs 14 residues. The CDR3 bases are TGTGCCAGCAGGGCCCCTCTCGCCGTCAATGAGCAGTTCTTC. As protein: CASRAPLAVNEQFF.